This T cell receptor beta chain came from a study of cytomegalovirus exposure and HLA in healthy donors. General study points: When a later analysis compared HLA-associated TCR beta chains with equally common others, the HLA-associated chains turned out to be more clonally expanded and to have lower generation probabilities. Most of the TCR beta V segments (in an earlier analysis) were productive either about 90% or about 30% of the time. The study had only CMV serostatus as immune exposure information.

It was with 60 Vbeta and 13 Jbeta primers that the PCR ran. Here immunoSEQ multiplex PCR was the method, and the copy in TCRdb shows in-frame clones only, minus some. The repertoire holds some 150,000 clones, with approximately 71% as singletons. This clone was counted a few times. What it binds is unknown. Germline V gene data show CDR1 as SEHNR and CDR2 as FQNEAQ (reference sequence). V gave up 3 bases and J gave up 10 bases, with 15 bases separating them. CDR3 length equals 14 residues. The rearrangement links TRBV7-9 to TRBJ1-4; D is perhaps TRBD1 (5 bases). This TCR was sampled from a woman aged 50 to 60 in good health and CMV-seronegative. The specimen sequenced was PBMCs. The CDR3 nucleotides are TGTGCCAGCAGCTTGGCCAGGGAGGGCGGAAAACTGTTTTTT. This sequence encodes CASSLAREGGKLFF.